A selection of T cell receptor beta chains follows, all from one sample in a study of Ad26.COV2.S vaccination and SARS-CoV-2 variants. Data came from immunoSEQ multiplex PCR; TCRdb stores just in-frame clones and leaves some out. The table lists roughly 180,000 clones, around nine tenths of them singletons. Material: peripheral blood, obtained after recovery from COVID-19. The receptors stem from a human donor who had recovered from COVID-19. Each CDR3 is given with its conserved first and last residue. Fields, in order: clone size, V gene, CDR3 protein. Size is stated for part of the rows, as once, few or many counts, or as a class when the clone is expanded.

few	TRBV2	CASSEARFQETQYF
-	TRBV19	CASSFSPGGAYNEQFF
-	TRBV10-2	CASSGTSGSTDTQYF
-	TRBV28	CASSLIGGGNYGYTF
-	TRBV6-4	CASSDDRDSPLHF
-	TRBV28	CASSSDREPFF
once	TRBV4-2	CASSSRDPPGYEQYF
-	TRBV4-1	CASSQERRNYGYTF
-	TRBV3-1/TRBV3-2	CASSLGQGGNSPLHF
-	TRBV18	CASSPGGRDSPLHF
-	TRBV3-1/TRBV3-2	CASSNKLHEQFF
-	TRBV21-1	CASSKWGPEGRLMNTEAFF
-	TRBV5-1	CASSEGPFKFF
-	TRBV6-4	CASSDRSGANVLTF
-	TRBV28	CASSFRRSNEKLFF
-	TRBV30	CAWSIGNVYEQYF
-	TRBV28	CASSLWAEAFF
few	TRBV11-3	CASSLANTGELFF
-	TRBV28	CASSQGAREQYF